This TCR beta chain is from a study of blood T cell repertoires in COVID-19. Germline CDR1 MNHEY, CDR2 SVGAGI. The length of the CDR3 is 14 residues. Trimming removed 6 bases at V and 10 bases at J, with 18 bases between. The method was immunoSEQ multiplex PCR; TCRdb's version includes in-frame clones alone and lacks a portion of them. The sample has 75,000 to 95,000 clones; roughly 87% are singletons. This clone appeared once. The sequencing input was peripheral blood. The origin of this receptor is a woman aged 55-69 years with COVID-19, enrolled during active disease. The rearrangement uses TRBV6-5 and TRBJ1-4; D perhaps matches TRBD1 (5 bases). The CDR3 DNA follows: TGTGCCAGCAGACTGGAGGCAGCCGGGGGAAAACTGTTTTTT. Residues: CASRLEAAGGKLFF.